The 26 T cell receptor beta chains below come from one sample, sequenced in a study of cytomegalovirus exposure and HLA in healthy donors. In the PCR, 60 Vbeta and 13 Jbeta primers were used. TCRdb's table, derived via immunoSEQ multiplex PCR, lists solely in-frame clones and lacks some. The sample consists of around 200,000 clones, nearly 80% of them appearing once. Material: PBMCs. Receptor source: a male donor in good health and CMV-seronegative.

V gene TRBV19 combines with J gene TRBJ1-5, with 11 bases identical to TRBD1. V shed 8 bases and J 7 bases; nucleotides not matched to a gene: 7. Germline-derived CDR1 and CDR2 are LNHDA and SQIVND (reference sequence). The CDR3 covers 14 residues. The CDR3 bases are TGTGCCAGTGCGGATCGGGACAGGGGGCAGCCCCAGCATTTT. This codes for CASADRDRGQPQHF. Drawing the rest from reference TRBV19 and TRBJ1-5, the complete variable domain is DGGITQSPKYLFRKEGQNVTLSCEQNLNHDAMYWYRQDPGQGLRLIYYSQIVNDFQKGDIAEGYSVSREKKESFPLTVTSAQKNPTAFYLCASADRDRGQPQHFGDGTRLSIL.

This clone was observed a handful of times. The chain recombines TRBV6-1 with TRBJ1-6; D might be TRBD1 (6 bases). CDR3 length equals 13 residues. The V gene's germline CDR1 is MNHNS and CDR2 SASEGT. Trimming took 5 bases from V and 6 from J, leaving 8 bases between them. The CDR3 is CASSTGSNSPLHF. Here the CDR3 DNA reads TGTGCCAGCAGTACAGGGAGTAATTCACCCCTCCACTTT.

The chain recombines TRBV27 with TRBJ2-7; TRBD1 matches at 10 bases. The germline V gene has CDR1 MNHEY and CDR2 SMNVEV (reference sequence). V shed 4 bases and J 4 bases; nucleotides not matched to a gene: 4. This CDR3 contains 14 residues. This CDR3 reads CASSSRDRGYEQYF. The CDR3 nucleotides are TGTGCCAGCAGTTCCCGGGACAGGGGTTACGAGCAGTACTTC.

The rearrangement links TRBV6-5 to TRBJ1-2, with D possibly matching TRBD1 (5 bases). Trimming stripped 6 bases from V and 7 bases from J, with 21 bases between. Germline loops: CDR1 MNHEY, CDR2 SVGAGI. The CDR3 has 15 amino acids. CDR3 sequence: CASRRFDSLKGGYTF. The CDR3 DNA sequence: TGTGCCAGCAGACGCTTCGACAGCCTTAAGGGTGGCTACACCTTC.

The CDR3 region is CASSPQTGDGYTF. In DNA, the CDR3 is TGTGCCAGCTCACCACAGACAGGCGACGGCTACACCTTC. V usage is TRBV18 and J usage is TRBJ1-2; TRBD1 might be the D (6 bases). Germline assignment: CDR1 KGHSH and CDR2 LQKENI. This CDR3 region has 13 residues. Trimming removed 1 base from V and 8 bases from J, with 11 bases in between.

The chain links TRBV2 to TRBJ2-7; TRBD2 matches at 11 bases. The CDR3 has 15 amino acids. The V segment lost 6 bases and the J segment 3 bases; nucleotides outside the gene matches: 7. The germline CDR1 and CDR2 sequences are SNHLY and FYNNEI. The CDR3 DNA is TGTGCCAGCAGAGCCGGGACTAGCGGTTACTACGAGCAGTACTTC. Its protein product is CASRAGTSGYYEQYF.

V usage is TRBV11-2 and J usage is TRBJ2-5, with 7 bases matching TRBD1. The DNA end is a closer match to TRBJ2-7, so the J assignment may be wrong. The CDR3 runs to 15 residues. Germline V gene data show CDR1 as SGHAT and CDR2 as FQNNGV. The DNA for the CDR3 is TGTGCCAGCAGCGTACAAAACACAGGGGCCTACGAGCAGTACTTC. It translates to CASSVQNTGAYEQYF.

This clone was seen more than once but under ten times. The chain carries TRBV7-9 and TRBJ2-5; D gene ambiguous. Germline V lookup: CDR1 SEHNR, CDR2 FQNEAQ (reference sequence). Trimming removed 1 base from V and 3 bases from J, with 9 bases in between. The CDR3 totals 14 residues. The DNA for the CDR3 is TGTGCCAGCAGCTTAGTGAGATACGAAGAGACCCAGTACTTC. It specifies CASSLVRYEETQYF.

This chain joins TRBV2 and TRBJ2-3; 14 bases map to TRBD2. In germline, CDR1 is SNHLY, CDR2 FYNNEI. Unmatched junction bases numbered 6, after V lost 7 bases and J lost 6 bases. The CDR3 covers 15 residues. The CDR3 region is CASTGTSGGADTQYF. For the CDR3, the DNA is TGTGCCAGCACCGGGACTAGCGGGGGTGCGGATACGCAGTATTTT.

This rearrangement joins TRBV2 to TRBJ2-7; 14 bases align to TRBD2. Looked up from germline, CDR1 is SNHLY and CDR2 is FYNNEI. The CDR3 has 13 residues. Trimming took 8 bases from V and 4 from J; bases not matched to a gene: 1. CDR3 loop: CASGTSGRYEQYF. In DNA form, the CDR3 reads TGTGCCAGCGGGACTAGCGGGAGATACGAGCAGTACTTC. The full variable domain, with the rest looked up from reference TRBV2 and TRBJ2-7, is EPEVTQTPSHQVTQMGQEVILRCVPISNHLYFYWYRQILGQKVEFLVSFYNNEISEKSEIFDDQFSVERPDGSNFTLKIRSTKLEDSAMYFCASGTSGRYEQYFGPGTRLTVT.

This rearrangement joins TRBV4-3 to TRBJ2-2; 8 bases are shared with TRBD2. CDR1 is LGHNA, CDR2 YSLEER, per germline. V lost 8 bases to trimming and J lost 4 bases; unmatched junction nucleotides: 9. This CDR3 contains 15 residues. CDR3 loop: CASGPGLELTGELFF. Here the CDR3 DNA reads TGCGCCAGCGGACCGGGACTAGAACTCACCGGGGAGCTGTTTTTT.

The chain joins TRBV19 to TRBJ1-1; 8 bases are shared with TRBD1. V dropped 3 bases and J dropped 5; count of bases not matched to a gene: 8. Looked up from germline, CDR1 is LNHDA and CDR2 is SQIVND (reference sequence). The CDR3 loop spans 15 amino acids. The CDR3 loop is CASSMRTGKMTEAFF. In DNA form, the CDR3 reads TGTGCCAGTAGTATGAGGACAGGGAAGATGACTGAAGCTTTCTTT. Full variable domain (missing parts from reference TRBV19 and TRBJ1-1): DGGITQSPKYLFRKEGQNVTLSCEQNLNHDAMYWYRQDPGQGLRLIYYSQIVNDFQKGDIAEGYSVSREKKESFPLTVTSAQKNPTAFYLCASSMRTGKMTEAFFGQGTRLTVV.

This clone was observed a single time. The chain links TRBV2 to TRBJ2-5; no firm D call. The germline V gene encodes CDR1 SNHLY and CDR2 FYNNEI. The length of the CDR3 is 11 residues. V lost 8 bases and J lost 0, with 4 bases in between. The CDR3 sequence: CASQNQETQYF. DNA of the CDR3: TGTGCCAGCCAAAACCAAGAGACCCAGTACTTC. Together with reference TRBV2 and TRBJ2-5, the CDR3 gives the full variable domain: EPEVTQTPSHQVTQMGQEVILRCVPISNHLYFYWYRQILGQKVEFLVSFYNNEISEKSEIFDDQFSVERPDGSNFTLKIRSTKLEDSAMYFCASQNQETQYFGPGTRLLVL.

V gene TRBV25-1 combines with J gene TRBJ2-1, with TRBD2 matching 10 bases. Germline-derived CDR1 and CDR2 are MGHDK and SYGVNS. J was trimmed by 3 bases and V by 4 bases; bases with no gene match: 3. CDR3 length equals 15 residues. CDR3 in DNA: TGTGCCAGCAGTGGCCCTAGCGGGAGCTACAATGAGCAGTTCTTC. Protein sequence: CASSGPSGSYNEQFF.

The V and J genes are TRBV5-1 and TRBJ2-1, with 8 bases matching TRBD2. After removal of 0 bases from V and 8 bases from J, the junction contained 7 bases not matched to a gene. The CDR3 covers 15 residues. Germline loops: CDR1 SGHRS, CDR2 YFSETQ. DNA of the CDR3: TGCGCCAGCAGCTTGGGGTCCGGGAGGGCGTATGAGCAGTTCTTC. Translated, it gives CASSLGSGRAYEQFF.

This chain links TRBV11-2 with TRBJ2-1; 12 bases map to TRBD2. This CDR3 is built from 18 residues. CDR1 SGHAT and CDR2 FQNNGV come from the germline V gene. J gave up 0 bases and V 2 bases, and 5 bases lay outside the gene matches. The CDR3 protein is CASSLRLAGGPSYNEQFF. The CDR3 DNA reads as TGTGCCAGCAGCTTACGGCTAGCGGGAGGGCCCTCCTACAATGAGCAGTTCTTC. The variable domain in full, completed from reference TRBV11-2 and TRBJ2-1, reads EAGVAQSPRYKIIEKRQSVAFWCNPISGHATLYWYQQILGQGPKLLIQFQNNGVVDDSQLPKDRFSAERLKGVDSTLKIQPAKLEDSAVYLCASSLRLAGGPSYNEQFFGPGTRLTVL.

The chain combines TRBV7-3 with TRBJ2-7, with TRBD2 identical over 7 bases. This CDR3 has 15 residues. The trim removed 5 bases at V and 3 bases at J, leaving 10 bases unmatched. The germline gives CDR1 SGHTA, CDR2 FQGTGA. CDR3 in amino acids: CASSPESGGGYEQYF. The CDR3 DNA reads TGTGCCAGCAGCCCCGAATCGGGGGGAGGCTACGAGCAGTACTTC.

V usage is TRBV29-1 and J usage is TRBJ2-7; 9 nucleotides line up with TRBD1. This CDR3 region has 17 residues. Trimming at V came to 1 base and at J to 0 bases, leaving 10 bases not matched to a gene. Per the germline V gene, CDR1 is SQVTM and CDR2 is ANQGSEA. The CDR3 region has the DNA TGCAGCGTTGAAGCCTTAAGGACAGGGGTGAGCTCCTACGAGCAGTACTTC. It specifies CSVEALRTGVSSYEQYF.

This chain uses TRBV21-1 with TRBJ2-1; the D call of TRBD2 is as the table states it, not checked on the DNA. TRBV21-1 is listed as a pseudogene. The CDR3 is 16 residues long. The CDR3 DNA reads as TGTGCCAGCAGCAAAGCGCGGCTAGAAATAAGCCATGAGCAGTTCTTC. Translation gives CASSKARLEISHEQFF.

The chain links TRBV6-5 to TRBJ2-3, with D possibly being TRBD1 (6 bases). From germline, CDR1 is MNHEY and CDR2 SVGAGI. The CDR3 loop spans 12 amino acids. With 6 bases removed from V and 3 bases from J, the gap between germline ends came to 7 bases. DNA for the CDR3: TGTGCCAGCAGGACAGGAACAGATACGCAGTATTTT. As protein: CASRTGTDTQYF.

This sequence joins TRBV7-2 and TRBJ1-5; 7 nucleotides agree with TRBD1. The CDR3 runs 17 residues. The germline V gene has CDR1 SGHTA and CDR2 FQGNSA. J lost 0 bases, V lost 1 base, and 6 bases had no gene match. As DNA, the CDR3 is TGTGCCAGCAGCTTAGGACAGGGAAGCCCTAGCAATCAGCCCCAGCATTTT. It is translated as CASSLGQGSPSNQPQHF.

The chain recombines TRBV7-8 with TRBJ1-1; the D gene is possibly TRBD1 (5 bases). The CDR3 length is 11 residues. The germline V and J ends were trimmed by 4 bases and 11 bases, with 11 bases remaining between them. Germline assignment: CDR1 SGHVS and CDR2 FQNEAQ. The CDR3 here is CASSSGFEAFF. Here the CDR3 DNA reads TGTGCCAGCAGCTCAGGGTTTGAGGCTTTCTTT.

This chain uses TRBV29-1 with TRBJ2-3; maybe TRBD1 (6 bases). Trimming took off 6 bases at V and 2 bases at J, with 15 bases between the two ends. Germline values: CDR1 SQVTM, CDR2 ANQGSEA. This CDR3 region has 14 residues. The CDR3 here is CSVKNRAFTDTQYF. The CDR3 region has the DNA TGCAGCGTAAAAAACAGGGCCTTCACAGATACGCAGTATTTT.

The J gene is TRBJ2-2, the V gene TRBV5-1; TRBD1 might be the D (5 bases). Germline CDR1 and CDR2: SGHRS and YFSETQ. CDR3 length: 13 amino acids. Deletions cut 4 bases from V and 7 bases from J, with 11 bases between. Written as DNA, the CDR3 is TGCGCCAGCAGCGCCCAGGGTAACGGGGAGCTGTTTTTT. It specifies CASSAQGNGELFF.

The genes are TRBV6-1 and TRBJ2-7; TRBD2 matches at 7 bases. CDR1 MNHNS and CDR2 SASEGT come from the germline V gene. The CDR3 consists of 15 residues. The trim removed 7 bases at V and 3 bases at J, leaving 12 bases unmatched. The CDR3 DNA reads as TGTGCCAGCACCCGAGGGTCGGCTAGCGGCTACGAGCAGTACTTC. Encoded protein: CASTRGSASGYEQYF.

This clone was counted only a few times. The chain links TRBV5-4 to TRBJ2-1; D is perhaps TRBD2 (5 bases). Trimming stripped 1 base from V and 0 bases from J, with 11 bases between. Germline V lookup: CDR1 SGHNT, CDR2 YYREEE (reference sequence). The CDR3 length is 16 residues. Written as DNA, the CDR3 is TGTGCCAGCAGCTTGTGGCTAGCTAGCTCCTACAATGAGCAGTTCTTC. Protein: CASSLWLASSYNEQFF.